The TCR beta chain described here comes from a study of T cells in narcolepsy. Across the whole study: Patients with NT1 or NT2 and healthy control donors were enrolled. Study outcomes and limitations: Autoreactive HCRT-specific and TRIB2-specific clonotypes were marked in same-patient CSF-versus-blood CD4+ comparisons. Healthy controls reportedly lacked the autoreactive clonotypes serially found in patients' blood.

TCRdb's copy holds only in-frame clones and misses some; the assay was immunoSEQ multiplex PCR. The data contain about 10,000 clones, 70% to 75% of them seen just once; the ten biggest clones take up over 20%. As for this clone: The antigen is not known.

Specimen: CD45RA- memory CD8+ T cells from PBMCs. This receptor was taken from a human donor with narcolepsy.

The CDR3 DNA follows: TGCGCCAGCAGCTTGGATTGGGGACATGATGAAGCTTTCTTT. Encoded protein: CASSLDWGHDEAFF. The rearrangement joins TRBV5-1 to TRBJ1-1, with a weak D call TRBD1 (6 bases). Trimming removed 0 bases from V and 7 bases from J, with 13 bases in between. Germline V gene data show CDR1 as SGHRS and CDR2 as YFSETQ. CDR3 length: 14 residues.